A single sample is the source of the 32 T cell receptor beta chains below, sequenced in a study of cytomegalovirus exposure and HLA in healthy donors. The method was immunoSEQ multiplex PCR; TCRdb's version includes in-frame clones alone and lacks a portion of them. This table holds 150,000 to 170,000 clones, just over 85% found once. Sequenced sample: PBMCs. These receptors all stem from a human donor in good health.

This clone was seen once. The genes are TRBV28 and TRBJ2-7, with 13 bases identical to TRBD2. With V trimmed by 4 bases and J by 7 bases, 10 bases remained unmatched. The CDR3 sequence is 16 residues long. Germline V CDR1 and CDR2: MDHEN, SYDVKM. DNA for the CDR3: TGTGCCAGCAGTTCCCCTAGACTAGCGGGAGGATGGGAGCAGTACTTC. Protein sequence: CASSSPRLAGGWEQYF. The variable domain in full, with the rest retrieved from reference TRBV28 and TRBJ2-7, is DVKVTQSSRYLVKRTGEKVFLECVQDMDHENMFWYRQDPGLGLRLIYFSYDVKMKEKGDIPEGYSVSREKKERFSLILESASTNQTSMYLCASSSPRLAGGWEQYFGPGTRLTVT.

The chain joins TRBV27 to TRBJ2-2; 7 bases are a match to TRBD1. This CDR3 spans 15 amino acids. The germline CDR1 and CDR2 sequences are MNHEY and SMNVEV (reference sequence). V was pared by 1 base and J by 4 bases, with 3 bases of the junction left unmatched. CDR3 protein: CASSLLDRATGELFF. The CDR3 DNA reads TGTGCCAGCAGTTTATTAGACAGGGCCACCGGGGAGCTGTTTTTT.

This clone was seen a single time. J is TRBJ2-1 and V is TRBV9; 10 positions agree with TRBD2. V lost 4 bases to trimming and J lost 4 bases; unmatched junction nucleotides: 11. Germline CDR1 and CDR2: SGDLS and YYNGEE. The CDR3 has 17 residues. The CDR3 region is CASSPTKREGRYNEQFF. CDR3 DNA: TGTGCCAGCAGCCCGACCAAGCGGGAGGGTCGATACAATGAGCAGTTCTTC.

This chain uses TRBV5-1 with TRBJ2-7; 9 nucleotides align to TRBD1. Per germline, CDR1 SGHRS and CDR2 YFSETQ. The CDR3 has 15 residues. V lost 3 bases to trimming and J lost 5 bases; unmatched junction nucleotides: 9. The CDR3 here is CASSSVRDRVHEQYF. The CDR3 nucleotides read TGCGCCAGCAGCTCGGTCCGGGACAGGGTACACGAGCAGTACTTC.

The chain combines TRBV27 with TRBJ1-2; the D is unclear. This CDR3 has 15 amino acids. The germline CDR1 and CDR2 sequences are MNHEY and SMNVEV (reference sequence). The V end was cut by 1 base, the J end by 7 bases, with 16 bases between. CDR3 sequence: CASSLFASGRGGYTF. In DNA, the CDR3 is TGTGCCAGCAGTTTATTTGCGAGCGGTCGGGGTGGCTACACCTTC.

The rearrangement links TRBV9 to TRBJ2-1; D is possibly TRBD2 (5 bases). Trimming left V 2 bases short and J 0 bases short, with 9 bases between. Germline values: CDR1 SGDLS, CDR2 YYNGEE. The CDR3 runs to 15 residues. Here the CDR3 reads CASSVEESSYNEQFF. In DNA form, the CDR3 reads TGTGCCAGCAGCGTGGAGGAAAGCTCCTACAATGAGCAGTTCTTC.

The chain has TRBV9 and TRBJ2-2; 7 bases map to TRBD1. Per germline, CDR1 SGDLS and CDR2 YYNGEE. Unmatched junction bases numbered 9, after V lost 3 bases and J lost 4 bases. This CDR3 contains 16 residues. This chain's CDR3 is CASSALTGTLTGELFF. The CDR3 region has the DNA TGTGCCAGCAGCGCCTTGACAGGGACCCTCACCGGGGAGCTGTTTTTT.

The chain joins TRBV27 to TRBJ2-2, with a tentative D call TRBD1 (6 bases). The CDR3 covers 15 residues. V gave up 0 bases and J gave up 5 bases, with 10 bases separating them. Germline CDR1 is MNHEY and CDR2 is SMNVEV (reference sequence). CDR3 protein: CASSLSQGRTGELFF. In DNA form, the CDR3 reads TGTGCCAGCAGTTTATCGCAGGGGCGAACCGGGGAGCTGTTTTTT.

The gene calls are TRBV29-1 and TRBJ1-1; 8 positions agree with TRBD1. Per the germline V gene, CDR1 is SQVTM and CDR2 is ANQGSEA. Trimming at V came to 1 base and at J to 2 bases, leaving 6 bases not matched to a gene. The CDR3 spans 15 residues. The CDR3 spells CSVEVPDRANTEAFF. The CDR3 DNA follows: TGCAGCGTTGAAGTTCCGGACAGGGCAAACACTGAAGCTTTCTTT.

V gene TRBV29-1 combines with J gene TRBJ2-5; D gene ambiguous. The germline gives CDR1 SQVTM, CDR2 ANQGSEA. The V end was cut by 4 bases, the J end by 0 bases, with 9 bases between. The CDR3 covers 13 residues. In DNA, the CDR3 is TGCAGCGTTGTACAGACGTACCAAGAGACCCAGTACTTC. This sequence encodes CSVVQTYQETQYF. The whole variable domain, filled in from reference TRBV29-1 and TRBJ2-5, reads SAVISQKPSRDICQRGTSLTIQCQVDSQVTMMFWYRQQPGQSLTLIATANQGSEATYESGFVIDKFPISRPNLTFSTLTVSNMSPEDSSIYLCSVVQTYQETQYFGPGTRLLVL.

A word on this clone: One end of the junction fails to match germline, which may point to a read error. The chain has TRBV7-2 and TRBJ1-2, with TRBD1 matching over 9 bases. Germline-derived CDR1 and CDR2 are SGHTA and FQGNSA. The CDR3 sequence is 14 residues long. CDR3 amino acids: CASSLRFTGGEISF. In nucleotides, the CDR3 is TGTGCCAGCAGCTTAAGGTTCACAGGGGGCGAAATCTCCTTC. Full variable domain (outside the CDR3, taken from reference TRBV7-2 and TRBJ1-2): GAGVSQSPSNKVTEKGKDVELRCDPISGHTALYWYRQSLGQGLEFLIYFQGNSAPDKSGLPSDRFSAERTGGSVSTLTIQRTQQEDSAVYLCASSLRFTGGEISFGSGTRLTVV.

The gene calls are TRBV7-3 and TRBJ2-7; perhaps TRBD1 as D (5 bases). The CDR3 has 16 amino acids. The V end was cut by 4 bases, the J end by 1 base, with 17 bases between. In germline, CDR1 is SGHTA, CDR2 FQGTGA. The CDR3: CASSSPTEHCSYEQYF. CDR3 bases: TGTGCCAGCAGCTCTCCGACAGAACATTGTTCCTACGAGCAGTACTTC.

The chain has TRBV7-9 and TRBJ1-2, with D maybe TRBD1 (5 bases). Germline CDR1 SEHNR, CDR2 FQNEAQ (reference sequence). The CDR3 length is 15 residues. The V and J ends lost 3 bases and 4 bases respectively, with 15 bases between them. The CDR3 sequence: CASSFGAGQLYGYTF. The CDR3 DNA is TGTGCCAGCAGCTTCGGCGCTGGACAACTCTATGGCTACACCTTC.

The J gene is TRBJ2-2, the V gene TRBV10-3, with 13 bases fitting TRBD2. V gave up 4 bases and J gave up 2 bases; unmatched junction bases: 4. This CDR3 is built from 17 residues. Germline assignment: CDR1 ENHRY and CDR2 SYGVKD. CDR3 coding DNA: TGTGCCATCAGTGCTACTAGCGGGGGGGCAAACACCGGGGAGCTGTTTTTT. Protein sequence: CAISATSGGANTGELFF.

This clone was seen once. The chain has TRBV2 and TRBJ2-1, with 8 bases aligning to TRBD1. The CDR3 consists of 14 residues. The germline V gene encodes CDR1 SNHLY and CDR2 FYNNEI. With V trimmed by 6 bases and J by 1 base, 2 bases remained unmatched. CDR3 nucleotides: TGTGCCAGCAGCGGACAGGGATCCTACAATGAGCAGTTCTTC. Residues: CASSGQGSYNEQFF.

The genes are TRBV2 and TRBJ2-7, with TRBD2 identical over 7 bases. The CDR3 consists of 12 residues. Germline assignment: CDR1 SNHLY and CDR2 FYNNEI. With 8 bases clipped from V and 3 bases from J, the junction kept 4 bases outside the gene matches. CDR3 loop: CASSGGSYEQYF. Here the CDR3 DNA reads TGTGCCAGCTCGGGGGGAAGCTACGAGCAGTACTTC.

The rearrangement uses TRBV10-3 and TRBJ2-7, with D possibly TRBD1 on 7 matching bases. This CDR3 has 13 amino acids. CDR1 ENHRY and CDR2 SYGVKD come from the germline V gene. Trimming shortened V by 9 bases and J by 2 bases, and 14 bases separated the two germline ends. The CDR3 bases are TGTGCCATAATGGAGGGACAGACCTACGAGCAGTACTTC. It specifies CAIMEGQTYEQYF.

J is TRBJ2-7 and V is TRBV5-1; TRBD2 matches at 11 bases. From germline, CDR1 is SGHRS and CDR2 YFSETQ. The CDR3 loop spans 15 amino acids. Germline trimming cut 4 bases from V and 3 bases from J; bases unmatched to any gene: 6. The CDR3 nucleotides read TGCGCCAGCAGCCTGGGACTAGCGGAGATCTACGAGCAGTACTTC. The encoded protein is CASSLGLAEIYEQYF.

The genes are TRBV9 and TRBJ1-5; D is ambiguous. With 0 bases removed from V and 3 bases from J, the gap between germline ends came to 7 bases. CDR3 length equals 14 residues. Germline V gene lookup returns CDR1 SGDLS and CDR2 YYNGEE. CDR3 DNA sequence: TGTGCCAGCAGCGTAGGCGGTTACAATCAGCCCCAGCATTTT. Residues: CASSVGGYNQPQHF.

The chain joins TRBV5-1 to TRBJ2-5; D might be TRBD1 (5 bases). CDR3 size: 17 residues. Germline V CDR1 and CDR2: SGHRS, YFSETQ. Between the trimmed V and J ends, which lost 2 bases and 1 base, there was a span of 18 bases. In DNA, the CDR3 is TGCGCCAGCAGCTTTCCGACAGCAACGGGCCTCCAAGAGACCCAGTACTTC. It encodes CASSFPTATGLQETQYF.

The chain recombines TRBV27 with TRBJ2-5, with D unresolved. Germline loops: CDR1 MNHEY, CDR2 SMNVEV (reference sequence). This CDR3 region has 11 residues. Trimming took 3 bases from V and 5 from J, leaving 4 bases between them. As DNA, the CDR3 is TGTGCCAGCAGTTTCCGGGAGACCCAGTACTTC. Protein sequence: CASSFRETQYF.

The rearrangement joins TRBV11-2 to TRBJ1-1; the D gene is possibly TRBD1 (6 bases). CDR1 is SGHAT, CDR2 FQNNGV, per germline. The V end was cut by 5 bases, the J end by 6 bases, with 16 bases between. The CDR3 has 14 residues. The CDR3 protein is CASSLEGGLAEAFF. Here the CDR3 DNA reads TGTGCCAGCAGCCTTGAGGGGGGGTTGGCTGAAGCTTTCTTT.

The rearrangement joins TRBV19 to TRBJ1-2; 7 bases align to TRBD1. Germline V CDR1 and CDR2: LNHDA, SQIVND (reference sequence). The CDR3 runs 15 residues. The V gene end was trimmed by 7 bases and the J gene end by 4 bases; junction bases not matched to a gene: 12. The CDR3 DNA follows: TGTGCCAGTAAACCAAACGACAGGGCTATCTATGGCTACACCTTC. It specifies CASKPNDRAIYGYTF.

The chain couples TRBV5-6 to TRBJ2-1; D might be TRBD2 (6 bases). Germline V gives CDR1 SGHDT, CDR2 YYEEEE. V was cut by 4 bases and J by 2 bases, with 22 bases left in between. The CDR3 loop spans 18 amino acids. Here the CDR3 reads CASSGAVLTSGAYNEQFF. The CDR3 region has the DNA TGTGCCAGCAGCGGAGCCGTTCTGACCTCGGGGGCCTACAATGAGCAGTTCTTC.

This chain links TRBV6-6 with TRBJ1-3; possibly TRBD1 for D (5 bases). Germline CDR1 is MNHNY and CDR2 is SVGAGI (reference sequence). This CDR3 has 15 residues. V shed 6 bases and J shed 0 bases, with 12 bases lying between them. The CDR3: CASRVSGISGNTIYF. In DNA form, the CDR3 reads TGTGCCAGCAGGGTGTCAGGGATCTCTGGAAACACCATATATTTT.

This clone has just one count. The V call is TRBV11-2, the J call TRBJ1-1; D call uncertain. V lost 3 bases, J lost 8 bases, and 13 bases lay in between. The CDR3 spans 13 residues. The germline V gene has CDR1 SGHAT and CDR2 FQNNGV. CDR3 in amino acids: CASSFRDGLEAFF. DNA of the CDR3: TGTGCCAGCAGCTTCCGCGATGGACTAGAAGCTTTCTTT.

The V gene is TRBV6-4, the J gene TRBJ1-3; no firm D call. The CDR3 sequence is 14 residues long. V was cut by 5 bases and J by 0 bases, with 8 bases left in between. In germline, CDR1 is MRHNA, CDR2 SNTAGT. In DNA form, the CDR3 reads TGTGCCAGCAGTCCGACAACCTCTGGAAACACCATATATTTT. Translating it yields CASSPTTSGNTIYF.

The gene calls are TRBV4-1 and TRBJ2-5, with a possible D match to TRBD2 (7 bases). The CDR3 is 18 amino acids. V was cut by 0 bases and J by 6 bases, with 23 bases left in between. Germline V lookup: CDR1 MGHRA, CDR2 YSYEKL. The CDR3 region is CASSQDPVGGAGAKTQYF. For the CDR3, the DNA is TGCGCCAGCAGCCAAGATCCGGTTGGGGGGGCGGGAGCGAAGACCCAGTACTTC.

The chain employs TRBV5-6 and TRBJ1-6; 9 nucleotides match TRBD1. CDR3 length: 16 amino acids. With 3 bases clipped from V and 9 bases from J, the junction kept 10 bases outside the gene matches. In germline, CDR1 is SGHDT, CDR2 YYEEEE. DNA of the CDR3: TGTGCCAGCAGCTGGGGGACCGGGACAGGGCCTTCACCCCTCCACTTT. Its protein product is CASSWGTGTGPSPLHF.

V is TRBV2 and J is TRBJ1-1; 8 bases are a match to TRBD1. Germline CDR1 SNHLY, CDR2 FYNNEI. This CDR3 has 14 amino acids. V shed 9 bases, J shed 6 bases, and the junction held 12 bases outside the gene matches. In DNA form, the CDR3 reads TGTGCCAGTGTCAAAAGAGGACAGGGAGCTGAAGCTTTCTTT. It encodes CASVKRGQGAEAFF.

CDR3 sequence (DNA): TGTGCCAGCAGCTTGGCGGTATCTTTCATCAAGCGGGGCAATGAGCAGTTCTTC. Amino acid sequence: CASSLAVSFIKRGNEQFF. J is TRBJ2-1 and V is TRBV7-2, with 7 bases lining up with TRBD2. The germline CDR1 and CDR2 sequences are SGHTA and FQGNSA. The CDR3 length is 18 residues. After removal of 3 bases from V and 6 bases from J, the junction contained 17 bases not matched to a gene.

This chain joins TRBV7-9 and TRBJ1-3; D possibly corresponds to TRBD1 (6 bases). Germline lookup yields CDR1 SEHNR and CDR2 FQNEAQ (reference sequence). The CDR3 is made up of 14 amino acids. Trimming took off 3 bases at V and 4 bases at J, with 10 bases between the two ends. CDR3 in amino acids: CASSFAGVGNTIYF. CDR3 DNA: TGTGCCAGCAGCTTTGCAGGGGTCGGAAACACCATATATTTT. The full variable domain, completed using reference TRBV7-9 and TRBJ1-3, is DTGVSQNPRHKITKRGQNVTFRCDPISEHNRLYWYRQTLGQGPEFLTYFQNEAQLEKSRLLSDRFSAERPKGSFSTLEIQRTEQGDSAMYLCASSFAGVGNTIYFGEGSWLTVV.